The clone carrying this T cell receptor beta chain was detected only once. The antigen is not known. This entry belongs to a study of vaccination and CD4 T cells after COVID-19. Cultured CD4+ T-cell DNA underwent Oncomine TCR Beta short-read sequencing. TCRdb analysed the PCR reads with MiXCR anew, one entry per CDR3 protein. The table has 9,500 to 15,000 distinct CDR3 sequences, roughly 60% seen once; the top ten hold around 10%. As to treatment: roughly 11-day PBMC culture with coronavirus spike peptide pools or control peptides (ViraFEST assay). Cell culture was performed with 2 million or so PBMCs per well in the presence of approximately 10 IU/ml IL-2 and 10 ug/ml peptide pools. The authors isolated CD4+ T cells by negative selection after about 10 days of culture. The sequencing used CD4+ T cells from blood, cultured in vitro, collected before SARS-CoV-2 vaccination. The receptor was derived from a human donor who had recovered from COVID-19.

The CDR3 DNA is TGTGCCAGCAGTTCCTTCGAAGTAGGACAGGGGGTCTCCGTAGATACGCAGTATTTT. It translates to CASSSFEVGQGVSVDTQYF. The chain links TRBV6-5 to TRBJ2-3; 10 nucleotides align to TRBD1. The germline gives CDR1 MNHEY, CDR2 SVGAGI. J was trimmed by 5 bases and V by 4 bases; bases with no gene match: 18. This CDR3 is built from 19 residues.